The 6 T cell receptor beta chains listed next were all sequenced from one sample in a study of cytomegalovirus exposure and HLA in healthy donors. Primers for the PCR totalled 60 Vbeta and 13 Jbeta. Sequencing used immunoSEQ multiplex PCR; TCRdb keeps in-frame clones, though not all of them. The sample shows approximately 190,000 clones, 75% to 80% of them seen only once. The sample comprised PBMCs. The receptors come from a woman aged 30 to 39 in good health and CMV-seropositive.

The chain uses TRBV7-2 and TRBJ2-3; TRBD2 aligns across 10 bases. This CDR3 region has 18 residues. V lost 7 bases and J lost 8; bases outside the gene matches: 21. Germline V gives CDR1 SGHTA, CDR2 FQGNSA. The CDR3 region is CASTQIGVAGGGFGTQYF. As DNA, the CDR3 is TGTGCCAGCACCCAAATTGGGGTAGCGGGAGGTGGGTTTGGTACGCAGTATTTT.

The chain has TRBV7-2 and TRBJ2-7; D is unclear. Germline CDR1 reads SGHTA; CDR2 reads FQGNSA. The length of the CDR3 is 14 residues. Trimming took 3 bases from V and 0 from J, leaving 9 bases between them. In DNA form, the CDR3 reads TGTGCCAGCAGCTTCTCGGTAACCTCCTACGAGCAGTACTTC. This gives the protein CASSFSVTSYEQYF.

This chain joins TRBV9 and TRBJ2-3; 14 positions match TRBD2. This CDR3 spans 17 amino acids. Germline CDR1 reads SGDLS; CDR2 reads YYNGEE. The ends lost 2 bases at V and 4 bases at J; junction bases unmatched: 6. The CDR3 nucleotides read TGTGCCAGCAGCGTGCAGACTAGCGGGAGGGCCTCAGATACGCAGTATTTT. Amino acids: CASSVQTSGRASDTQYF.

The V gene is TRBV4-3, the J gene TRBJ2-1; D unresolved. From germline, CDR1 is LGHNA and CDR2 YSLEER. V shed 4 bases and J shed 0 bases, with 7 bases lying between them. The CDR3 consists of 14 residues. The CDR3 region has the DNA TGCGCCAGCAGCCTCCTCTCCTCCTACAATGAGCAGTTCTTC. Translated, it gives CASSLLSSYNEQFF.

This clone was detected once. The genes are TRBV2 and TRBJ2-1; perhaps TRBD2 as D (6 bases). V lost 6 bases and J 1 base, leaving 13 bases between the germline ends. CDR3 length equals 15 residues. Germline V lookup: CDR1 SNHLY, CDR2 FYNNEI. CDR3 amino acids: CASSALASSYNEQFF. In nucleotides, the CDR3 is TGTGCCAGCAGCGCGCTAGCGTCTTCCTACAATGAGCAGTTCTTC.

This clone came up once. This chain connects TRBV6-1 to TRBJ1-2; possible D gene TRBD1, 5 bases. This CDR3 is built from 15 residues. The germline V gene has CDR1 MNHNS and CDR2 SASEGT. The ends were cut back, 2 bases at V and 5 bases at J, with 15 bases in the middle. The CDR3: CASSESGGVLYGYTF. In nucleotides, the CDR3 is TGTGCCAGCAGTGAATCTGGGGGGGTTTTATATGGCTACACCTTC.